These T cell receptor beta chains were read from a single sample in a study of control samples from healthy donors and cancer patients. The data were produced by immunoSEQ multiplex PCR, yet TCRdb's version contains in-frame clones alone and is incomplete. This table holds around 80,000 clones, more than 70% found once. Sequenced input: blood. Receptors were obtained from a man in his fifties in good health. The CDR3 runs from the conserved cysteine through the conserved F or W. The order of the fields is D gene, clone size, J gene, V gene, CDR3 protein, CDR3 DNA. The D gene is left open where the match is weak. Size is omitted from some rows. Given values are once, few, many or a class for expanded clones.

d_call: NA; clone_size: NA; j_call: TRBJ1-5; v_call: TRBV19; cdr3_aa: CASRQTFNQPQHF; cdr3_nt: TGTGCCAGTCGACAGACTTTCAATCAGCCCCAGCATTTT
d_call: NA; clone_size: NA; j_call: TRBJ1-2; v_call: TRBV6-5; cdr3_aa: CASSYSRESYGYTF; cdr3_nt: TGTGCCAGCAGTTACTCCAGGGAGAGTTATGGCTACACCTTC
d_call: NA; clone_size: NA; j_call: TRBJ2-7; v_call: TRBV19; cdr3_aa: CASSAPHQKTYEQYF; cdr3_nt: TGTGCCAGTAGTGCGCCCCATCAAAAGACTTACGAGCAGTACTTC
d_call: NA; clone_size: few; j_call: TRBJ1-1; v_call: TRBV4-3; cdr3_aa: CASSRVDGTNTEAFF; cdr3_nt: TGCGCCAGCAGCCGAGTAGACGGGACCAACACTGAAGCTTTCTTT
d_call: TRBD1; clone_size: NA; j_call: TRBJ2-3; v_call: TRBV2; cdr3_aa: CSTGGTGDTQYF; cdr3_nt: TGTTCCACAGGGGGTACCGGAGATACGCAGTATTTT
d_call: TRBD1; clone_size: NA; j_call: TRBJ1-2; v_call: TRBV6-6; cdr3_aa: CASRPSGQGNYGYTF; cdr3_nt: TGTGCCAGCAGGCCCTCGGGACAGGGGAACTATGGCTACACCTTC
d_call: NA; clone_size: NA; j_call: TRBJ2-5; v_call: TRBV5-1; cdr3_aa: CASSLGNTEETQYF; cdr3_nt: TGCGCCAGCAGCTTGGGTAACACCGAAGAGACCCAGTACTTC
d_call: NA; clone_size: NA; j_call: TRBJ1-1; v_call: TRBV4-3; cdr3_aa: CASSQAGRLNTEAFF; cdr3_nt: TGCGCCAGCAGCCAGGCAGGGAGGCTGAACACTGAAGCTTTCTTT
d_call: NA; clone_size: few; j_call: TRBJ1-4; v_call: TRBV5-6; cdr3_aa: CASSLGGRAGEKLFF; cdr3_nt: TGTGCCAGCAGCTTGGGGGGCAGGGCGGGTGAAAAACTGTTTTTT
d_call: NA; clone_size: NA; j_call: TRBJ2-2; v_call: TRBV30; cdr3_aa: CAWSVGSRVVGELFF; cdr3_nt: TGTGCCTGGAGTGTGGGCAGTCGGGTGGTCGGGGAGCTGTTTTTT
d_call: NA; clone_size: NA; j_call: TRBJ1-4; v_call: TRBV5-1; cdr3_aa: CASSPANANEKLFF; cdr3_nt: TGCGCCAGCAGCCCGGCCAACGCTAATGAAAAACTGTTTTTT
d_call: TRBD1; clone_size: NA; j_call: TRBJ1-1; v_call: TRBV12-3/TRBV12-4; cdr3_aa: CASSFDRGTEAFF; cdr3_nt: TGTGCCAGCAGTTTTGACAGGGGAACTGAAGCTTTCTTT
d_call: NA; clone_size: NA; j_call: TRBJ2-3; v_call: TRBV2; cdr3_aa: CASSPGLSTDTQYF; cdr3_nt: TGTGCCAGCAGCCCGGGACTCAGCACAGATACGCAGTATTTT
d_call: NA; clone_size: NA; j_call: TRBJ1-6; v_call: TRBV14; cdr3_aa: CASSHWRDGSPLHF; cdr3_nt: TGTGCCAGCAGCCATTGGAGGGATGGTTCACCCCTCCACTTT
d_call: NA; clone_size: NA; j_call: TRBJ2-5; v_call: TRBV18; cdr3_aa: CASSPLSQETQYF; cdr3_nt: TGTGCCAGCTCCCCACTTTCCCAAGAGACCCAGTACTTC
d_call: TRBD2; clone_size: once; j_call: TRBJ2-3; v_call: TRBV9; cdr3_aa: CASSATSGGTTDTQYF; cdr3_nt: TGTGCCAGCAGCGCTACTAGCGGGGGGACGACAGATACGCAGTATTTT
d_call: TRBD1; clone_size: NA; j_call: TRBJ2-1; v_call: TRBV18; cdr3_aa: CASSPGTGQEQFF; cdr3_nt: TGTGCCAGCTCACCTGGTACGGGACAGGAGCAGTTCTTC
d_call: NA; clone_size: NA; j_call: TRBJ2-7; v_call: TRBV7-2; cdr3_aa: CASSLGPSNEQYF; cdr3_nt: TGTGCCAGCAGCTTGGGACCCTCCAACGAGCAGTACTTC
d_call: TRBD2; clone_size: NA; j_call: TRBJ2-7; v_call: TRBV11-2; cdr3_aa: CASSLGLATYEQYF; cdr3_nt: TGTGCCAGCAGCTTGGGACTAGCGACCTACGAGCAGTACTTC
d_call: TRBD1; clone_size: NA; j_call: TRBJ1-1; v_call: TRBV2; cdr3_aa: CASTGTGGGSTEAFF; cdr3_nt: TGTGCCAGCACCGGGACAGGGGGCGGGAGCACTGAAGCTTTCTTT
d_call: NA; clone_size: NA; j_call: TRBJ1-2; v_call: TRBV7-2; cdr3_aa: CASSLAPGNYGYTF; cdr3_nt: TGTGCCAGCAGCTTAGCTCCCGGTAACTATGGCTACACCTTC
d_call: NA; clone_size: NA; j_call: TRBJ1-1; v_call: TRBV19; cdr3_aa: CASSNEGRTEAFF; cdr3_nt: TGTGCCAGTAGTAATGAGGGGCGAACTGAAGCTTTCTTT
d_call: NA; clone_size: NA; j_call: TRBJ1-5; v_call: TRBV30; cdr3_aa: CAWSGGGSNQPQHF; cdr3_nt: TGTGCCTGGAGTGGCGGCGGTAGCAATCAGCCCCAGCATTTT
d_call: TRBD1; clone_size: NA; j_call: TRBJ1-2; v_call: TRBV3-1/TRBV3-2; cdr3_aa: CASSQAGTANYGYTF; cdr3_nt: TGTGCCAGCAGCCAGGCCGGGACAGCTAACTATGGCTACACCTTC
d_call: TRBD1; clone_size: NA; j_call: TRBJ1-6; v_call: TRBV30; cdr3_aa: CAWGTGTGDSPLHF; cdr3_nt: TGTGCCTGGGGGACCGGGACAGGGGATTCACCCCTCCACTTT
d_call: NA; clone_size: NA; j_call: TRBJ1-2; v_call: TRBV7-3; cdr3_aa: CASSLTPDLGYTF; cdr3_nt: TGTGCCAGCAGCTTAACGCCAGATCTTGGCTACACCTTC
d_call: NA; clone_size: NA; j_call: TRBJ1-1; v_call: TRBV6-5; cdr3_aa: CASSPFSSENTEAFF; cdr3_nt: TGTGCCAGCTCTCCCTTCAGCTCCGAGAACACTGAAGCTTTCTTT
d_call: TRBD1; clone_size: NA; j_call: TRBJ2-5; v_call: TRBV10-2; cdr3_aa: CASRVLQGPQETQYF; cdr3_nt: TGCGCCAGCAGAGTCCTACAGGGGCCCCAAGAGACCCAGTACTTC
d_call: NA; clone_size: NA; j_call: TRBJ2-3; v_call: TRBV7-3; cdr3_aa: CASSLWDAGDTQYF; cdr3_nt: TGTGCCAGCAGCTTATGGGACGCTGGGGATACGCAGTATTTT
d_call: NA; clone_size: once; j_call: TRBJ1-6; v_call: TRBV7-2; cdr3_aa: CATGTLNSPLHF; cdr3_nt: TGTGCGACCGGGACACTTAATTCACCCCTCCACTTT
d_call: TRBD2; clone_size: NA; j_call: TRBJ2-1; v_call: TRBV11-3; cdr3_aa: CASSSRTSGKGGNEQFF; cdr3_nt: TGTGCCAGCAGCTCGAGGACTAGCGGAAAAGGGGGGAATGAGCAGTTCTTC
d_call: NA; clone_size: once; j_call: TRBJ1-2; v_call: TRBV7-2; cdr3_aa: CASDGGTNYGYTF; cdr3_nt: TGTGCCAGCGACGGAGGGACGAACTATGGCTACACCTTC
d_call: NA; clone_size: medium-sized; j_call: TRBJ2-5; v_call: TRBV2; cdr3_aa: CASSEGSLPGPHETQYF; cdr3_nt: TGTGCCAGCAGTGAAGGCTCCCTACCGGGACCCCACGAGACCCAGTACTTC
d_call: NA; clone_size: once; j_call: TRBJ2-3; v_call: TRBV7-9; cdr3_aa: CASSPPAVYRDTQYF; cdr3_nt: TGTGCCAGCAGCCCCCCAGCGGTTTACAGGGATACGCAGTATTTT
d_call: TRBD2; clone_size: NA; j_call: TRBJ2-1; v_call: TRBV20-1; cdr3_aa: CSASPSGRVQYEQFF; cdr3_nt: TGCAGTGCTAGTCCGAGCGGGAGGGTCCAATATGAGCAGTTCTTC
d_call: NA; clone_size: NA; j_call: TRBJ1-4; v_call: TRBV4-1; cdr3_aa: CASRRQYATNEKLFF; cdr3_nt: TGCGCCAGCAGGAGACAGTACGCAACTAATGAAAAACTGTTTTTT
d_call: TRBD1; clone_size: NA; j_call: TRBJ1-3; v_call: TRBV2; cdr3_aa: CASQGTGGRNTIYF; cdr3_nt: TGTGCCAGCCAAGGGACAGGGGGAAGAAACACCATATATTTT
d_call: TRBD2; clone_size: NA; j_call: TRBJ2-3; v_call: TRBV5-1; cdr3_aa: CASRVYAGVEADTQYF; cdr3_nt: TGCGCCAGCAGGGTGTATGCGGGGGTGGAAGCAGATACGCAGTATTTT
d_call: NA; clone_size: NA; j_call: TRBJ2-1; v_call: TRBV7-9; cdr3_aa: CASSSQGTNEQFF; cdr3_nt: TGTGCCAGCAGCTCCCAGGGAACCAATGAGCAGTTCTTC
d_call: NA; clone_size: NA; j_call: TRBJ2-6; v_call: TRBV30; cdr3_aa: CAWSGGSGANVLTF; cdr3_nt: TGTGCCTGGAGCGGGGGATCCGGGGCCAACGTCCTGACTTTC
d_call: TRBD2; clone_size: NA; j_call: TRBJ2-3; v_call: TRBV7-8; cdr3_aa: CASSLDLWRGGTDTQYF; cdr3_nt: TGTGCCAGCAGCTTAGATTTGTGGCGGGGGGGCACAGATACGCAGTATTTT
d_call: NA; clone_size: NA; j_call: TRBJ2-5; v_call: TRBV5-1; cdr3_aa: CASSFTGDQETQYF; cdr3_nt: TGCGCCAGCAGCTTCACAGGAGACCAAGAGACCCAGTACTTC
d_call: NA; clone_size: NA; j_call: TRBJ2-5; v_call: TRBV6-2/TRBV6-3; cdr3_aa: CASSHRGGSETQYF; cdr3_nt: TGTGCCAGCAGTCACAGGGGAGGGTCAGAGACCCAGTACTTC
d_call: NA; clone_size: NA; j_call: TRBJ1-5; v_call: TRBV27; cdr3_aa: CASSLTGVGQPQHF; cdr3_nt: TGTGCCAGCAGTTTAACTGGGGTGGGTCAGCCCCAGCATTTT
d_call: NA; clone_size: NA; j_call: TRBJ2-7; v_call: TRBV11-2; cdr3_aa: CASSLEAFTGYEQYF; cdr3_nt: TGTGCCAGCAGCTTAGAAGCTTTCACGGGGTACGAGCAGTACTTC
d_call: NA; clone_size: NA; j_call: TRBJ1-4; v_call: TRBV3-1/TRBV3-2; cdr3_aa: CATSRGAYNEKLFF; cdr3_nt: TGTGCCACCAGTCGGGGGGCTTATAATGAAAAACTGTTTTTT
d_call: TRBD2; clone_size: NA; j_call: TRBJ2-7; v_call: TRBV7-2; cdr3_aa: CASSSPGGGRNEQYF; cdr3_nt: TGTGCCAGCAGCTCACCTGGGGGCGGGAGGAACGAGCAGTACTTC
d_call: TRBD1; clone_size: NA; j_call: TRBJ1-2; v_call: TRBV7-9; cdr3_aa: CASSGRLGQGDGYTF; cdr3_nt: TGTGCCAGCAGCGGGCGCTTGGGACAGGGAGATGGCTACACCTTC
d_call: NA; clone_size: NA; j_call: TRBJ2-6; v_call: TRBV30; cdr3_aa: CAWSVGTGANVLTF; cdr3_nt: TGTGCCTGGAGTGTTGGCACTGGGGCCAACGTCCTGACTTTC
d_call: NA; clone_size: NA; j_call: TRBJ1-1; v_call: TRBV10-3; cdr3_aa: CAARDLQGGNTEAFF; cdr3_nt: TGTGCCGCCAGAGATTTACAGGGAGGGAACACTGAAGCTTTCTTT
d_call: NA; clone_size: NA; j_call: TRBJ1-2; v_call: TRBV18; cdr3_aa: CASSPTGTDGYTF; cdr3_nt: TGTGCCAGCTCACCAACAGGGACTGATGGCTACACCTTC
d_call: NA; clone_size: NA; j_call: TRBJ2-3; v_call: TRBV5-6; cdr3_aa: CASSLGDENTQYF; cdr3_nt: TGTGCCAGCAGCTTGGGCGACGAAAATACGCAGTATTTT
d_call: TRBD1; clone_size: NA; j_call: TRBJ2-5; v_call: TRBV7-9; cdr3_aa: CASSPLTGVETQYF; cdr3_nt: TGTGCCAGCAGCCCACTGACAGGGGTGGAGACCCAGTACTTC
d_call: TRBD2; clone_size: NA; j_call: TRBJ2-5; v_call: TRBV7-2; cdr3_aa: CASSFGLAGPPVYF; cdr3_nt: TGTGCCAGCAGCTTTGGTCTAGCGGGACCCCCGGTGTACTTC
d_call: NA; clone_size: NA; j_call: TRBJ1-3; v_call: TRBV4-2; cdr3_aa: CASSQVEIRGAQGNTIYF; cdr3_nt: TGTGCCAGCAGCCAAGTCGAGATTCGGGGGGCGCAGGGAAACACCATATATTTT
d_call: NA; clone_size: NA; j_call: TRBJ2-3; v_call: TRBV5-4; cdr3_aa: CASSLEAVSSTDTQYF; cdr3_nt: TGTGCCAGCAGCTTGGAGGCAGTCTCTAGCACAGATACGCAGTATTTT
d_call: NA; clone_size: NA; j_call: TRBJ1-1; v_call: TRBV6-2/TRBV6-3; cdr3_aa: CASSYSWSNEAFF; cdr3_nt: TGTGCCAGCAGTTACTCGTGGTCCAATGAAGCTTTCTTT